Sequencing of this TCR beta chain was carried out in a study of early T cells in non-severe SARS-CoV-2 infection. In the study overall: Chains from this unsorted whole-blood bulk RNA could not be paired. Study results and limitations: The VDJdb matching leaned toward anti-spike CD8 responses and overlooked private and CD4 specificities.

This clonotype was found once. Its target is unknown. This CDR3 contains 14 residues. The germline gives CDR1 LGHDT, CDR2 YNNKEL (reference sequence). The ends lost 4 bases at V and 14 bases at J; junction bases unmatched: 10. Individual cDNA molecules each received unique molecular identifiers attached to them. TCRdb re-analysed the 5' RACE reads in MiXCR, keeping a single row per CDR3 protein. The table includes 60,000 or so distinct CDR3 sequences, about 10% detected once. Specimen: whole blood. The chain carries TRBV3-1 and TRBJ2-1; TRBD2 matches at 11 bases. This TCR was recovered from an adult who was a healthcare worker with PCR-confirmed SARS-CoV-2 infection or an uninfected control (not recorded which). CDR3 in amino acids: CASSPVLAGGGEFF. CDR3 coding DNA: TGTGCCAGCAGCCCAGTTCTAGCGGGAGGAGGGGAGTTCTTC.